This T cell receptor (beta chain) originates from a study of blood T cell repertoires in COVID-19 (dated by TCRdb to 2018 to 2020). With regard to the full study: Samples covering the acute and convalescent phases of COVID-19 were provided by collaborators in the United States, Italy and Spain. The prospective study material was composed of cDNA or gDNA derived from T cells, B-cell-depleted T cells, or PBMCs. A freely available public database, intended as a resource for researchers studying the immune response to SARS-CoV-2, is where the repertoires were released. Where available, HLA class I and class II types were obtained from metadata supplied by the sample provider rather than from assay-based typing. A de-identified subject ID, COVID-19 status, age in years and sex were almost always included in the sample metadata. The dataset comprised deeply sampled blood TCRbeta repertoires from subjects exposed to, actively infected with, or recovered from COVID-19. Samples came from the ongoing ImmuneRACE study (first 160 participants) plus 1,254 subjects from 6 global collaborators.

Here is what the overall study found, with its caveats: Clinical and demographic metadata were provided uncurated, with the amount varying by source and participant.

This clone showed up just once. It lacks a known antigen. Base qualities are missing; no much larger clone stands one base away. CDR1 and CDR2 are drawn from the germline V gene: SNHLY, FYNNEI. From the cysteine through the phenylalanine, the CDR3 covers 15 amino acids. CDR3 DNA only is kept here, 45 bases in frame from base 1. For this chain, trimming is 8 bases at the V end and 2 bases at the J end, and the number of junction bases without a gene match is 3. The immunoSEQ Assay, a bias-controlled multiplex PCR, was used to amplify TCRbeta CDR3 regions from genomic DNA. In the authors' own workflow: The number of nucleated cells in each sample was estimated by amplification of reference gene primers within the assay. Sequence reads were collapsed and filtered to measure the absolute abundance of every unique TCRbeta CDR3 rearrangement. For each sample, productive Simpson clonality was calculated as the square root of Simpson's diversity index over productive rearrangements. This immuneACCESS table, as held by TCRdb, lists in-frame sequences with V and J called but not all clones. Of the missing ones, under half trace to an unresolved V gene in checked studies; the others have no known cause. V and J calls and clone size follow that table, whereas D and trimming were derived from the DNA. The sample table lists about 200,000 clones, roughly 84% of them with a count of one. The top ten clonotypes cover around 4.9% of the sample.

Collaborating institutions collected whole blood in K2EDTA tubes following their own protocols. For TCRbeta analysis, collaborators shipped samples as frozen whole blood, isolated PBMCs, or DNA extracted from either of those sample types. What was sequenced was peripheral blood. This clonotype was obtained from a woman aged 80 or older with acute or convalescent COVID-19. The rearranged chain carries TRBV2 and TRBJ2-2, with TRBD2 identical over 12 junction bases. The CDR3 protein sequence reads: CASGGLAGNTGELFF. The DNA sequence reads TGTGCCAGCGGTGGACTAGCGGGAAACACCGGGGAGCTGTTTTTT.